The next 25 T cell receptor beta chains were all read from a single sample in a study of cytomegalovirus exposure and HLA in healthy donors. In the PCR, 60 Vbeta and 13 Jbeta primers were used. Sequencing used immunoSEQ multiplex PCR; TCRdb keeps in-frame clones, though not all of them. This table has about 160,000 clones, 84% appearing once. The sample taken for sequencing was PBMCs. The receptor source for this set is a man aged 25 to 40 in good health and CMV-seronegative.

The chain recombines TRBV7-8 with TRBJ1-1; D unresolved. The CDR3 is 14 residues long. Trimming took 6 bases from V and 7 from J, leaving 18 bases between them. CDR1 and CDR2 from the germline V gene are SGHVS and FQNEAQ. In nucleotides, the CDR3 is TGTGCCAGCAGAAAGGACGGCGCGGCGGGTGAAGCTTTCTTT. Translated, it gives CASRKDGAAGEAFF. The full variable domain, in which reference TRBV7-8 and TRBJ1-1 provide the parts outside the CDR3, is GAGVSQSPRYKVAKRGQDVALRCDPISGHVSLFWYQQALGQGPEFLTYFQNEAQLDKSGLPSDRFFAERPEGSVSTLKIQRTQQEDSAVYLCASRKDGAAGEAFFGQGTRLTVV.

The chain carries TRBV7-6 and TRBJ2-7; a weak D match, TRBD1 (5 bases). The CDR3 is 14 amino acids. Germline V gene data show CDR1 as SGHVS and CDR2 as FNYEAQ. The V and J ends lost 1 base and 5 bases respectively, with 12 bases between them. CDR3 residues: CASSLGRDIDEQYF. The CDR3, as DNA: TGTGCCAGCAGCTTAGGCAGGGATATTGACGAGCAGTACTTC.

This chain joins TRBV19 and TRBJ1-3; D ambiguous. The CDR3 runs 18 residues. Trimming stripped 5 bases from V and 6 bases from J, with 26 bases between. Germline CDR1 is LNHDA and CDR2 is SQIVND (reference sequence). The CDR3 nucleotides read TGTGCCAGTAGTCTCAGAGTCTCTCCCCGTTTGGAGGTAAACACCATATATTTT. Translated, it gives CASSLRVSPRLEVNTIYF.

The chain is built from TRBV28 and TRBJ2-5; TRBD2 matches at 7 bases. Matching the DNA end better, TRBJ2-7 makes the J call doubtful. The CDR3 is made up of 16 amino acids. The germline gives CDR1 MDHEN, CDR2 SYDVKM. This chain's CDR3 is CASSLIVGLAEYEQYF. For the CDR3, the DNA is TGTGCCAGCAGTTTAATAGTAGGGCTAGCGGAGTACGAGCAGTACTTC.

The chain employs TRBV4-2 and TRBJ2-1; TRBD2 matches at 7 bases. The CDR3 covers 16 residues. V gave up 1 base and J gave up 5 bases; unmatched junction bases: 8. CDR1 is LGHNA, CDR2 YNFKEQ, per germline. The CDR3 DNA reads TGTGCCAGCAGCCAAGGGTGGGGGGGGATGAACAATGAGCAGTTCTTC. This codes for CASSQGWGGMNNEQFF.

This chain joins TRBV5-1 and TRBJ2-7; 7 bases match TRBD2. The V gene's germline CDR1 is SGHRS and CDR2 YFSETQ. CDR3 length: 12 residues. V lost 3 bases to trimming and J lost 9 bases; unmatched junction nucleotides: 6. The CDR3 DNA sequence: TGCGCCAGCAGCTCCCGGGAGGCGGGGCAGTACTTC. Residues: CASSSREAGQYF.

This chain connects TRBV10-3 to TRBJ1-1; the match to TRBD1 covers 9 bases. Germline CDR1 ENHRY, CDR2 SYGVKD. CDR3 length: 16 amino acids. J lost 1 base, V lost 10 bases, and 13 bases had no gene match. The CDR3 nucleotides read TGTGCCACCAGCCTACCGACAGGGGGGGGGAACACTGAAGCTTTCTTT. It is translated as CATSLPTGGGNTEAFF.

This chain links TRBV4-3 with TRBJ2-4, with D tentatively TRBD2 (7 bases). V was shortened by 4 bases and J by 8 bases, with 15 bases between the two germline ends. The CDR3 totals 14 residues. The V gene's germline CDR1 is LGHNA and CDR2 YSLEER. CDR3 protein: CASSLGRGVDIQYF. CDR3 nucleotides: TGCGCCAGCAGCCTTGGGAGGGGGGTGGACATTCAGTACTTC.

The chain uses TRBV5-1 and TRBJ1-2; 9 bases are shared with TRBD1. After removal of 2 bases from V and 2 bases from J, the junction contained 1 base not matched to a gene. The CDR3 covers 14 residues. Germline-derived CDR1 and CDR2 are SGHRS and YFSETQ. CDR3 residues: CASSLQGANYGYTF. In DNA, the CDR3 is TGCGCCAGCAGCTTACAGGGGGCCAACTATGGCTACACCTTC.

The rearrangement joins TRBV5-6 to TRBJ2-2; possible D gene TRBD2, 5 bases. Between the trimmed V and J ends, which lost 1 base and 6 bases, there was a span of 13 bases. There are 15 residues in the CDR3. Germline V gene lookup returns CDR1 SGHDT and CDR2 YYEEEE. As DNA, the CDR3 is TGTGCCAGCAGCTTGATCGGGATAGAGTCCGGGGAGCTGTTTTTT. Its protein product is CASSLIGIESGELFF.

This chain links TRBV11-3 with TRBJ2-1; 8 nucleotides line up with TRBD2. Germline loops: CDR1 SGHNT, CDR2 YENEEA. Trimming took 5 bases from V and 2 from J; bases not matched to a gene: 8. This CDR3 comprises 16 residues. The CDR3 spells CASSPNPLAAYNEQFF. The CDR3 DNA is TGTGCCAGCAGCCCAAACCCACTAGCGGCCTACAATGAGCAGTTCTTC. The full variable domain, completed using reference TRBV11-3 and TRBJ2-1, is EAGVVQSPRYKIIEKKQPVAFWCNPISGHNTLYWYLQNLGQGPELLIRYENEEAVDDSQLPKDRFSAERLKGVDSTLKIQPAELGDSAVYLCASSPNPLAAYNEQFFGPGTRLTVL.

The chain combines TRBV12-5 with TRBJ2-5; 9 bases agree with TRBD2. This CDR3 is built from 13 residues. The V gene end was trimmed by 2 bases and the J gene end by 11 bases; junction bases not matched to a gene: 6. Germline CDR1 reads LGHNT; CDR2 reads FRNRAP. CDR3 region: CASGLLVAGEQYF. The DNA of the CDR3 is TGTGCTAGTGGTTTGTTGGTAGCGGGGGAGCAGTACTTC.

This chain connects TRBV5-1 to TRBJ2-5; 11 bases are a match to TRBD2. The CDR3 extends over 18 amino acids. J lost 4 bases, V lost 2 bases, and 13 bases had no gene match. Germline values: CDR1 SGHRS, CDR2 YFSETQ. CDR3 amino acids: CASSLMSPSGGPGETQYF. CDR3 DNA sequence: TGCGCCAGCAGCTTAATGAGCCCTAGCGGGGGGCCGGGAGAGACCCAGTACTTC.

The chain couples TRBV18 to TRBJ2-3; 14 bases map to TRBD2. The germline CDR1 and CDR2 sequences are KGHSH and LQKENI. This CDR3 is 16 amino acids long. V shed 2 bases, J shed 4 bases, and the junction held 2 bases outside the gene matches. CDR3 loop: CASSPRLAGGPDTQYF. The CDR3 DNA reads as TGTGCCAGCTCACCAAGACTAGCGGGAGGGCCAGATACGCAGTATTTT.

The chain couples TRBV7-9 to TRBJ2-7; TRBD2 matches at 7 bases. This CDR3 spans 17 amino acids. CDR1 and CDR2 (germline): SEHNR, FQNEAQ (reference sequence). The ends lost 4 bases at V and 5 bases at J; junction bases unmatched: 17. DNA for the CDR3: TGTGCCAGCAGCTCTCCAATTCCAAGCGGGGTGAAGAACGAGCAGTACTTC. Protein product: CASSSPIPSGVKNEQYF.

This chain uses TRBV2 with TRBJ2-1, with TRBD1 matching over 9 bases. With 1 base clipped from V and 5 bases from J, the junction kept 9 bases outside the gene matches. CDR3 length equals 17 residues. Germline CDR1 reads SNHLY; CDR2 reads FYNNEI. In DNA, the CDR3 is TGTGCCAGCAGTGAAGGGAGGGGGACAGGGTTGAACAATGAGCAGTTCTTC. It codes for CASSEGRGTGLNNEQFF. The entire variable domain, with the rest obtained from reference TRBV2 and TRBJ2-1, is as follows: EPEVTQTPSHQVTQMGQEVILRCVPISNHLYFYWYRQILGQKVEFLVSFYNNEISEKSEIFDDQFSVERPDGSNFTLKIRSTKLEDSAMYFCASSEGRGTGLNNEQFFGPGTRLTVL.

The chain is built from TRBV4-1 and TRBJ1-1; TRBD1 matches 8 bases. In germline, CDR1 is MGHRA, CDR2 YSYEKL. The ends lost 1 base at V and 4 bases at J; junction bases unmatched: 2. This CDR3 comprises 14 residues. The CDR3 region has the DNA TGCGCCAGCAGCCAAGGAGACAGGGGCACTGAAGCTTTCTTT. As protein: CASSQGDRGTEAFF.

The chain has TRBV6-5 and TRBJ1-1; possibly TRBD1 for D (5 bases). Trimming pared 4 bases from V and 2 bases from J, leaving 17 bases between. Germline V gene lookup returns CDR1 MNHEY and CDR2 SVGAGI. This CDR3 spans 16 amino acids. CDR3: CASSLGLGQGNTEAFF. CDR3 bases: TGTGCCAGCAGTTTGGGGTTGGGCCAGGGAAACACTGAAGCTTTCTTT.

In this sample, this clone turned up once. The rearrangement joins TRBV28 to TRBJ2-1, with TRBD1 matching 7 bases. CDR1 and CDR2 from the germline V gene are MDHEN and SYDVKM. The CDR3 runs to 15 residues. Trimming removed 5 bases from V and 5 bases from J; junction bases left unmatched: 9. CDR3 DNA: TGTGCCAGCAGTCCATCGGGCACAGGGGACAATGAGCAGTTCTTC. Translation gives CASSPSGTGDNEQFF.

There are a few counts of this clone. The chain combines TRBV10-3 with TRBJ2-1; 8 bases are shared with TRBD2. The CDR3 spans 14 residues. Germline-derived CDR1 and CDR2 are ENHRY and SYGVKD. V was clipped by 2 bases and J by 7 bases; unmatched bases: 4. The CDR3 spells CAISEGGLANEQFF. Written as DNA, the CDR3 is TGTGCCATCAGTGAGGGAGGACTAGCAAATGAGCAGTTCTTC.

The chain recombines TRBV6-1 with TRBJ1-5, with D unclear. Germline V gene data show CDR1 as MNHNS and CDR2 as SASEGT. The CDR3 is 14 residues long. Trimming removed 2 bases at V and 1 base at J, with 6 bases between. DNA for the CDR3: TGTGCCAGCAGTGAACAGGCAAGCAATCAGCCCCAGCATTTT. This sequence encodes CASSEQASNQPQHF.

J is TRBJ1-6 and V is TRBV30, with 8 bases identical to TRBD1. CDR3 length: 16 amino acids. Germline trimming cut 5 bases from V and 7 bases from J; bases unmatched to any gene: 13. From germline, CDR1 is GTSNPN and CDR2 SVGIG (reference sequence). The CDR3 DNA sequence: TGTGCCTGGGAGACAGGGGTAGTTGGTGGAAATTCACCCCTCCACTTT. Protein: CAWETGVVGGNSPLHF.

This clone appeared a single time. The J gene is TRBJ1-2, the V gene TRBV7-6; 8 nucleotides line up with TRBD1. Germline V gene lookup returns CDR1 SGHVS and CDR2 FNYEAQ. The V segment lost 1 base and the J segment 1 base; nucleotides outside the gene matches: 5. The CDR3 is 16 residues long. The DNA of the CDR3 is TGTGCCAGCAGCTTAGTACAGGGGGTTGGTAACTATGGCTACACCTTC. This codes for CASSLVQGVGNYGYTF.

DNA of the CDR3: TGCGCCAGCAGCTTGGTAGAGAGCGGGAGCGTAGTGCAGTTCTTC. Protein sequence: CASSLVESGSVVQFF. The chain couples TRBV5-1 to TRBJ2-1; TRBD2 aligns across 8 bases. The CDR3 is 15 residues long. J lost 12 bases, V lost 0 bases, and 11 bases had no gene match. Germline assignment: CDR1 SGHRS and CDR2 YFSETQ.

CDR3 nucleotide sequence: TGTGCCAGCAGCTTTCCGGAGGGGCACAATGAGCAGTTCTTC. Translating gives CASSFPEGHNEQFF. V gene TRBV7-8 combines with J gene TRBJ2-1, with D possibly being TRBD2 (6 bases). The CDR3 totals 14 residues. Germline lookup yields CDR1 SGHVS and CDR2 FQNEAQ. Trimming shortened V by 3 bases and J by 5 bases, and 11 bases separated the two germline ends.